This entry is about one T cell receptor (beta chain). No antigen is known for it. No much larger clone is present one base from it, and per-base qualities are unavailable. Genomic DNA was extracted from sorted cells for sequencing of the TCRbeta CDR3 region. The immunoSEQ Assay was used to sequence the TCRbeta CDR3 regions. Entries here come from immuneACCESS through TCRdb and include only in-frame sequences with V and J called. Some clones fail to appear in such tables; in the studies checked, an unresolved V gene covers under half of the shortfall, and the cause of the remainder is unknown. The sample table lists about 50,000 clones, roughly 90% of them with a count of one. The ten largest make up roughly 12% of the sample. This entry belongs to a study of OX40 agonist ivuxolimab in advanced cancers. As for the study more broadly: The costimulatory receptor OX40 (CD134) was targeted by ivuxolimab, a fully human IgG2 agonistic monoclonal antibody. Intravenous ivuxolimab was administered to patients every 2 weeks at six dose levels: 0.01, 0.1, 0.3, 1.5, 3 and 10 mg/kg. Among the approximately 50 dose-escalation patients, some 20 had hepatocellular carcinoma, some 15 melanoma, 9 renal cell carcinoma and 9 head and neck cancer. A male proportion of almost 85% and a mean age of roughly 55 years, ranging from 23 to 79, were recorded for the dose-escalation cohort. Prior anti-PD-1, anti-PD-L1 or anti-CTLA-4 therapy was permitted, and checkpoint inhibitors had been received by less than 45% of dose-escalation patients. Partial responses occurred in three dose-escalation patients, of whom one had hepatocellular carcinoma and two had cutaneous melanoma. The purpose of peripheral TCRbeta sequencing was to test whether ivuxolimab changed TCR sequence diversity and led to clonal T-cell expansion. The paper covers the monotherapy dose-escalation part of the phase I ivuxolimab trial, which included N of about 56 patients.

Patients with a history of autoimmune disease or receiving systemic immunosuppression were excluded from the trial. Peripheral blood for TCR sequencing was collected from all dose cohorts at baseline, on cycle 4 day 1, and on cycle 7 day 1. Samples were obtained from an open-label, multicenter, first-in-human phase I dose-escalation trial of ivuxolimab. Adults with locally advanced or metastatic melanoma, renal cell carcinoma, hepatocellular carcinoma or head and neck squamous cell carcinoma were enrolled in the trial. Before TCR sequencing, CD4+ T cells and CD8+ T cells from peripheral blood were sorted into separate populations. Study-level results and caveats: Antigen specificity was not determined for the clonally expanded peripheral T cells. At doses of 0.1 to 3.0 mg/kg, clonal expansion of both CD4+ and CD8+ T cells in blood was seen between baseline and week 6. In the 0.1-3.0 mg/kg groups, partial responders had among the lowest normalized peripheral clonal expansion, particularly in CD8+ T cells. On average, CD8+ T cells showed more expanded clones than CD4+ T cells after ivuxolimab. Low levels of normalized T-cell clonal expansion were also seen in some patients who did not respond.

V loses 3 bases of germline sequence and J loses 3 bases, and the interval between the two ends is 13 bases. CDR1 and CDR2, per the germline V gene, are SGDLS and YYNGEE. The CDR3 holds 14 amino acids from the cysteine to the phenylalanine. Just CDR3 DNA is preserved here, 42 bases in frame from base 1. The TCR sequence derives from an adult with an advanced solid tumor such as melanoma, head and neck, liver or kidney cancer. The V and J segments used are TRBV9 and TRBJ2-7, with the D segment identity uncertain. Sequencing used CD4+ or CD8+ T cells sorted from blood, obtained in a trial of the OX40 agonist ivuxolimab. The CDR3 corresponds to CASSDGTRNYEQYF. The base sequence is TGTGCCAGCAGCGATGGAACTCGGAACTACGAGCAGTACTTC.